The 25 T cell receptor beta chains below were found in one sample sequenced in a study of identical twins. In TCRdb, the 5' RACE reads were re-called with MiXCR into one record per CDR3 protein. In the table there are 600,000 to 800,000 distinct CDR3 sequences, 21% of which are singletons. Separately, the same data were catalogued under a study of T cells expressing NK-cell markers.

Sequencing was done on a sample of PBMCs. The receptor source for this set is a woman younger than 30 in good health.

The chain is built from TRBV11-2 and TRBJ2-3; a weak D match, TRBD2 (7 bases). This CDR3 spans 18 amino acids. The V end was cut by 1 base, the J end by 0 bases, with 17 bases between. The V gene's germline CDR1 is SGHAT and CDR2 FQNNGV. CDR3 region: CASSLGGRGEPSTDTQYF. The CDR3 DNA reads TGTGCCAGCAGCTTAGGGGGGAGGGGGGAACCTAGCACAGATACGCAGTATTTT.

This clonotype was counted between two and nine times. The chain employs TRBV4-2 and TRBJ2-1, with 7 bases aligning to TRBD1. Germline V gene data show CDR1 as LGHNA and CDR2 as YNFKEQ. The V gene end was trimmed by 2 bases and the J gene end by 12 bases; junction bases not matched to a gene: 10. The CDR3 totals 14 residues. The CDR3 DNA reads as TGTGCCAGCAGCCAAAGGGAAGGGGGCGAAGGGCAGTTCTTC. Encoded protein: CASSQREGGEGQFF.

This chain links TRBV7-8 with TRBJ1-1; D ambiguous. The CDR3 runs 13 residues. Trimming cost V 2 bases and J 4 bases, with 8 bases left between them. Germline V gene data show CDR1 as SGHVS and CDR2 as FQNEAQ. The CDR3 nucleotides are TGTGCCAGCAGCTTACTGAGCGGCACTGAAGCTTTCTTT. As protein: CASSLLSGTEAFF.

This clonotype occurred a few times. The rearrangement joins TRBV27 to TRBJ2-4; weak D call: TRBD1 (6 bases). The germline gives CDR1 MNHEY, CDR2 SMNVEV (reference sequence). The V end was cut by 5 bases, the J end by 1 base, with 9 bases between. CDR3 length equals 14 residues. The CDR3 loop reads CASSQGRAKNIQYF. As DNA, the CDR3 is TGTGCCAGCAGTCAGGGGCGGGCCAAAAACATTCAGTACTTC.

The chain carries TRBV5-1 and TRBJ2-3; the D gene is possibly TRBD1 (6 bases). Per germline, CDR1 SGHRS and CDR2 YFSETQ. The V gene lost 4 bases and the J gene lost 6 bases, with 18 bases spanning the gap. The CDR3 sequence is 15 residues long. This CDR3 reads CASSLPGAGEDTQYF. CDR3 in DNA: TGCGCCAGCAGCCTTCCCGGGGCAGGGGAGGATACGCAGTATTTT. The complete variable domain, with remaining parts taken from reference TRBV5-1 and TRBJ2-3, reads KAGVTQTPRYLIKTRGQQVTLSCSPISGHRSVSWYQQTPGQGLQFLFEYFSETQRNKGNFPGRFSGRQFSNSRSEMNVSTLELGDSALYLCASSLPGAGEDTQYFGPGTRLTVL.

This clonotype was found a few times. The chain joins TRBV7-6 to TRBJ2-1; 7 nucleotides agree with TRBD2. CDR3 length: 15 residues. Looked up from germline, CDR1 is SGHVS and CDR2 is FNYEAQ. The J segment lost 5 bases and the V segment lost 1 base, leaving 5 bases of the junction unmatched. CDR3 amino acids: CASSLGAGDHNEQFF. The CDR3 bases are TGTGCCAGCAGCTTAGGTGCGGGAGACCACAATGAGCAGTTCTTC.

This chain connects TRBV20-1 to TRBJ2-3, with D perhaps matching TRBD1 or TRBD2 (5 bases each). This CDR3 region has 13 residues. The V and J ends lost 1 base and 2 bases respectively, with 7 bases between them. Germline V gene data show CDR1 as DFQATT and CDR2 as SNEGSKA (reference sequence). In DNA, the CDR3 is TGCAGTGCTAGAGCCGGGACCACAGATACGCAGTATTTT. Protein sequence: CSARAGTTDTQYF.

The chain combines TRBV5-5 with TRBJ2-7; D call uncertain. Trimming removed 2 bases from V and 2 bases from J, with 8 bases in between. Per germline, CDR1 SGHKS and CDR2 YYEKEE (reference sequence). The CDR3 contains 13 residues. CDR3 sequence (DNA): TGTGCCAGCAGCTTTACATACACCTACGAGCAGTACTTC. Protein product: CASSFTYTYEQYF.

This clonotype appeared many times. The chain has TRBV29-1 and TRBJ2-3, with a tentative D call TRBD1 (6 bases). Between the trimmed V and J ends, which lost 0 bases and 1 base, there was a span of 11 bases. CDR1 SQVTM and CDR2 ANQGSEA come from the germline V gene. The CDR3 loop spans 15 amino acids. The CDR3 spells CSVEDPGQRTDTQYF. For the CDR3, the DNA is TGCAGCGTTGAAGACCCCGGACAGCGCACAGATACGCAGTATTTT.

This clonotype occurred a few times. CDR3 amino acids: CASRRSGAEQFF. In DNA, the CDR3 is TGTGCCAGCAGACGTAGCGGGGCCGAGCAGTTCTTC. The chain recombines TRBV12-3 or TRBV12-4 with TRBJ2-1, with TRBD2 matching 8 bases. V shed 6 bases and J 10 bases; nucleotides not matched to a gene: 5. CDR3 length: 12 amino acids.

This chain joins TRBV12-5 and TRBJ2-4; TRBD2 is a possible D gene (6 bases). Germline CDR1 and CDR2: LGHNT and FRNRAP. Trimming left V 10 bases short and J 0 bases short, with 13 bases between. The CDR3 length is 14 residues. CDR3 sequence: CATAGGTAKNIQYF. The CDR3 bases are TGTGCTACCGCAGGAGGGACAGCCAAAAACATTCAGTACTTC.

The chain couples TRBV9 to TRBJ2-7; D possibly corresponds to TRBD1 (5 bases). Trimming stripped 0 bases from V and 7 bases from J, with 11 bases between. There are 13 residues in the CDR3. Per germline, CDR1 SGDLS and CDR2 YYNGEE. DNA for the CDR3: TGTGCCAGCAGCGTAGCTACGAAGGGGGAGCAGTACTTC. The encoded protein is CASSVATKGEQYF.

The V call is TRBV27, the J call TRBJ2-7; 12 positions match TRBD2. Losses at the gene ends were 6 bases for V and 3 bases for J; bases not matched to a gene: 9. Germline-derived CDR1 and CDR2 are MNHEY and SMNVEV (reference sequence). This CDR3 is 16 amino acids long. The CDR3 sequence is CASSPEGLAGIYEQYF. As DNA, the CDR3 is TGTGCCAGCAGCCCCGAGGGACTAGCGGGCATCTACGAGCAGTACTTC.

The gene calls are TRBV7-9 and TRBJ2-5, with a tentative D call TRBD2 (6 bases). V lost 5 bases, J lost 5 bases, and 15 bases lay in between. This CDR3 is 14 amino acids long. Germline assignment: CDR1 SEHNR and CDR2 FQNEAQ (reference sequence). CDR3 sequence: CASSPGSQRETQYF. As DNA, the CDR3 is TGTGCCAGCAGCCCCGGGAGCCAACGGGAGACCCAGTACTTC.

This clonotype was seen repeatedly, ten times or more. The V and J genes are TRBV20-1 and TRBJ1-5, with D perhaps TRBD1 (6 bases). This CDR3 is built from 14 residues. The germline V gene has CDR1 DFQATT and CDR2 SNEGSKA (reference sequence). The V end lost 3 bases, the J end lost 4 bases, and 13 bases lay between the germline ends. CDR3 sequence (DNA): TGCAGTGCTAGCCCCGACAGGCTGAATCAGCCCCAGCATTTT. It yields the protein CSASPDRLNQPQHF.

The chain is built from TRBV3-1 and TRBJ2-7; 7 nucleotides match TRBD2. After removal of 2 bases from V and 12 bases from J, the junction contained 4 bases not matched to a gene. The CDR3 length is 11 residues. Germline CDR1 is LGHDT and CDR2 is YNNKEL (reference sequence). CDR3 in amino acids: CASSQNGGVYF. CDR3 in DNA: TGTGCCAGCAGCCAAAATGGGGGGGTGTACTTC.

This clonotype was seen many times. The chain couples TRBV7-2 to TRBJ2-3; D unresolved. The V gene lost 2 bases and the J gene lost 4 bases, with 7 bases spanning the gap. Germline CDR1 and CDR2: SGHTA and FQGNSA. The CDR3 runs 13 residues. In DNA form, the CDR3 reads TGTGCCAGCAGCTTAAGGGCACCAGATACGCAGTATTTT. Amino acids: CASSLRAPDTQYF.

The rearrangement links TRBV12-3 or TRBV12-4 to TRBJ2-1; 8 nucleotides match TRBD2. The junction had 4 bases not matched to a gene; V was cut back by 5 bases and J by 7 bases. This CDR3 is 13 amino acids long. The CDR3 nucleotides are TGTGCCAGCAGTCCAGCGGGGGCGAATGAGCAGTTCTTC. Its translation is CASSPAGANEQFF.

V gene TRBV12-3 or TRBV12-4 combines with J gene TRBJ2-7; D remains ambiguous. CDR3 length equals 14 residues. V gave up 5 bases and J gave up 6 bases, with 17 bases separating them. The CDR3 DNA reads TGTGCCAGCAGTCCCGGGCCAGGACGTGGCGAGCAGTACTTC. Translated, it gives CASSPGPGRGEQYF.

This CDR3 is CASSVDVGLTYEQYF. CDR3 DNA sequence: TGTGCCAGCAGCGTAGATGTCGGCCTTACCTACGAGCAGTACTTC. The chain has TRBV9 and TRBJ2-7; D uncertain. In germline, CDR1 is SGDLS, CDR2 YYNGEE. Trimming cost V 0 bases and J 2 bases, with 12 bases left between them. The CDR3 has 15 amino acids. The variable domain in full, with the rest retrieved from reference TRBV9 and TRBJ2-7, is DSGVTQTPKHLITATGQRVTLRCSPRSGDLSVYWYQQSLDQGLQFLIQYYNGEERAKGNILERFSAQQFPDLHSELNLSSLELGDSALYFCASSVDVGLTYEQYFGPGTRLTVT.

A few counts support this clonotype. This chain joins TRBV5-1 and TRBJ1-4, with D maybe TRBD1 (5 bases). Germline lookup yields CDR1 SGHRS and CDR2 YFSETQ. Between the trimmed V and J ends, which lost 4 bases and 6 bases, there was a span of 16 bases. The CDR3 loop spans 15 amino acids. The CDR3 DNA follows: TGCGCCAGCAGCGAATTTGGGACGAGGGATGAAAAACTGTTTTTT. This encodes CASSEFGTRDEKLFF.

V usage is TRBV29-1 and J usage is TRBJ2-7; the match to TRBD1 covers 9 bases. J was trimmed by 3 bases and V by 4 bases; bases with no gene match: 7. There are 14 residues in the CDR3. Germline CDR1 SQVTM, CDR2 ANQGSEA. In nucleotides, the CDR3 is TGCAGCGTTGTTTCGAGGACAGGGGTCTACGAGCAGTACTTC. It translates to CSVVSRTGVYEQYF.

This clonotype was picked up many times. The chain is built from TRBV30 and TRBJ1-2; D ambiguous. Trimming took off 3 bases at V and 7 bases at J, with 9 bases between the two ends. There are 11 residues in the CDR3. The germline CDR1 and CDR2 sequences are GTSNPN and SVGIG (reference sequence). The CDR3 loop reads CAWSLVAGYTF. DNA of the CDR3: TGTGCCTGGAGCCTAGTTGCTGGCTACACCTTC. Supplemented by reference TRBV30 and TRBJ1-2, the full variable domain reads SQTIHQWPATLVQPVGSPLSLECTVEGTSNPNLYWYRQAAGRGLQLLFYSVGIGQISSEVPQNLSASRPQDRQFILSSKKLLLSDSGFYLCAWSLVAGYTFGSGTRLTVV.

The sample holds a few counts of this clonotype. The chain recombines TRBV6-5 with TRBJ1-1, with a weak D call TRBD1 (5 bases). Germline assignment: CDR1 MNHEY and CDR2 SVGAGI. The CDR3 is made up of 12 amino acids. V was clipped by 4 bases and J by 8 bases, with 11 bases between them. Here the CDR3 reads CASSFPPGEAFF. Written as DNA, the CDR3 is TGTGCCAGCAGTTTTCCCCCAGGGGAAGCTTTCTTT.

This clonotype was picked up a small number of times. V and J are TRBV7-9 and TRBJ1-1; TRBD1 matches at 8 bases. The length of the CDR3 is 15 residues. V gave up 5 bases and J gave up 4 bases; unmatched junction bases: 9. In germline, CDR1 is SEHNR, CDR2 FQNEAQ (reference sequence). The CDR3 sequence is CASSPPDREGTEAFF. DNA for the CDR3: TGTGCCAGCAGCCCCCCGGACAGGGAAGGCACTGAAGCTTTCTTT.